The table lists the clone carrying this T cell receptor beta chain with a few counts. The sample originates from a study of CD8+ T cells in alopecia areata. The CDR3 contains 13 residues. Germline V gene data show CDR1 as SGHRS and CDR2 as YFSETQ. Trimming took 5 bases from V and 0 from J, leaving 8 bases between them. cDNA serving as the sequencing template came from extracted, reverse transcribed RNA. Sequencing was performed with immunoSEQ multiplex PCR; in TCRdb, only in-frame clones are kept and a portion is missing. The table has fewer than 70,000 clones, around 44% seen once. The chain is built from TRBV5-1 and TRBJ1-1; no clear D gene. Specimen: NKG2D-low CD8+ T cells sorted from blood. This clonotype was sampled from a human donor with alopecia areata. CDR3 DNA sequence: TGCGCCAGCAGGAGGGAGGTGAACACTGAAGCTTTCTTT. This encodes CASRREVNTEAFF.